This TCR beta chain was sequenced for a study of shared clonotypes between healthy human individuals. Across the whole study: Aged 18 to 49, the donors were a couple of women and a few men. Study-wide results and limits: As a rule, naive subsets had a larger estimated richness than memory subsets.

Regarding this clone: What it binds is not known.

Sequencing used immunoSEQ multiplex PCR; TCRdb keeps in-frame clones, though not all of them. The table shows more than 850,000 clones, with about 84% occurring only once. Per germline, CDR1 SGHNT and CDR2 YYREEE (reference sequence). This CDR3 region has 14 residues. Trimming pared 0 bases from V and 4 bases from J, leaving 7 bases between. The chain recombines TRBV5-4 with TRBJ2-2, with no clear D. Sequencing was carried out using memory CD4+ T cells from PBMCs. Subset here: CD45RA-negative fraction. The sequence derives from a man between 18 and 29 years old in good health. Some clones in this sample may be carry-over from other donors' samples. CDR3 coding DNA: TGTGCCAGCAGCTTGGAAGGGCTCACCGGGGAGCTGTTTTTT. It translates to CASSLEGLTGELFF.